This paragraph reports one T cell receptor (beta chain). This entry is derived from a study of OX40 agonist ivuxolimab in advanced cancers. CDR3 length: 14 amino acids. V shed 3 bases and J 4 bases; nucleotides not matched to a gene: 3. The germline gives CDR1 SGDLS, CDR2 YYNGEE. The method was immunoSEQ multiplex PCR; TCRdb's version includes in-frame clones alone and lacks a portion of them. Of around 45,000 clones listed, 65% to 90% are singletons. The genes are TRBV9 and TRBJ2-7; 11 positions agree with TRBD1. The input for sequencing was CD4+ or CD8+ T cells sorted from blood, taken in a trial of the OX40 agonist ivuxolimab. This clonotype was sampled from an adult with an advanced solid tumor such as melanoma, head and neck, liver or kidney cancer. CDR3: CASSGGTGGYEQYF. Here the CDR3 DNA reads TGTGCCAGCAGCGGGGGGACAGGGGGATACGAGCAGTACTTC. Variable domain in full (rest from reference TRBV9 and TRBJ2-7): DSGVTQTPKHLITATGQRVTLRCSPRSGDLSVYWYQQSLDQGLQFLIQYYNGEERAKGNILERFSAQQFPDLHSELNLSSLELGDSALYFCASSGGTGGYEQYFGPGTRLTVT.